Below, 9 T cell receptor beta chains from the same sample are listed, as sequenced in a study of Tregs in tolerant kidney transplant recipients. Assay: immunoSEQ multiplex PCR; the TCRdb copy retains only in-frame clones and omits some. The repertoire holds over 50,000 clones, with roughly 88% as singletons. Sequenced here: Tregs from blood, sampled before the transplant. Receptors were obtained from a human donor who received a combined kidney and bone marrow transplant.

The rearrangement uses TRBV5-1 and TRBJ1-2, with a tentative D call TRBD1 (6 bases). The CDR3 length is 13 residues. Trimming cost V 5 bases and J 4 bases, with 12 bases left between them. Germline V lookup: CDR1 SGHRS, CDR2 YFSETQ. CDR3: CASRTTGAYGYTF. In DNA, the CDR3 is TGCGCCAGCAGGACCACGGGGGCCTATGGCTACACCTTC.

This sequence joins TRBV7-6 and TRBJ1-2; D is uncertain. CDR1 SGHVS and CDR2 FNYEAQ come from the germline V gene. Trimming shortened V by 1 base and J by 4 bases, and 13 bases separated the two germline ends. This CDR3 has 15 residues. The CDR3 DNA follows: TGTGCCAGCAGCTTAGACGGTGGGTTGGCCTATGGCTACACCTTC. Its translation is CASSLDGGLAYGYTF.

The chain combines TRBV14 with TRBJ2-5; 9 bases are a match to TRBD1. The CDR3 loop spans 18 amino acids. V lost 0 bases to trimming and J lost 0 bases; unmatched junction nucleotides: 8. Germline V lookup: CDR1 SGHDN, CDR2 FVKESK. In DNA form, the CDR3 reads TGTGCCAGCAGCCAAGATTGGGACGGGACAGGGTACCAAGAGACCCAGTACTTC. Translation: CASSQDWDGTGYQETQYF. The full variable domain, rest sourced from reference TRBV14 and TRBJ2-5, is EAGVTQFPSHSVIEKGQTVTLRCDPISGHDNLYWYRRVMGKEIKFLLHFVKESKQDESGMPNNRFLAERTGGTYSTLKVQPAELEDSGVYFCASSQDWDGTGYQETQYFGPGTRLLVL.

V usage is TRBV15 and J usage is TRBJ2-3; TRBD2 matches at 12 bases. CDR3 length: 15 residues. J gave up 0 bases and V 6 bases, and 1 base lay outside the gene matches. CDR1 is LNHNV and CDR2 is YYDKDF in the germline V gene (reference sequence). The CDR3 reads CATRLAGGSTDTQYF. In DNA, the CDR3 is TGTGCCACCAGACTAGCGGGGGGCAGCACAGATACGCAGTATTTT. Combining the CDR3 with reference TRBV15 and TRBJ2-3 gives the whole variable domain DAMVIQNPRYQVTQFGKPVTLSCSQTLNHNVMYWYQQKSSQAPKLLFHYYDKDFNNEADTPDNFQSRRPNTSFCFLDIRSPGLGDTAMYLCATRLAGGSTDTQYFGPGTRLTVL.

The CDR3 DNA reads TGCGCCAGCAGCTTCCGGACAGGGATCTCCCTAGACAATGAGCAGTTCTTC. It codes for CASSFRTGISLDNEQFF. The genes are TRBV4-3 and TRBJ2-1; 8 bases align to TRBD1. Unmatched junction bases numbered 14, after V lost 5 bases and J lost 5 bases. The CDR3 contains 17 residues. CDR1 and CDR2 (germline): LGHNA, YSLEER.

The V gene is TRBV9, the J gene TRBJ2-2; perhaps TRBD1 as D (5 bases). Trimming shortened V by 1 base and J by 6 bases, and 13 bases separated the two germline ends. This CDR3 is 15 amino acids long. Germline CDR1 reads SGDLS; CDR2 reads YYNGEE. In nucleotides, the CDR3 is TGTGCCAGCAGCGTATTTCAGGGATTTTCCGGGGAGCTGTTTTTT. The encoded protein is CASSVFQGFSGELFF.

This chain uses TRBV29-1 with TRBJ2-3; 8 bases line up with TRBD2. From germline, CDR1 is SQVTM and CDR2 ANQGSEA. Trimming cost V 4 bases and J 1 base; bases outside gene matches: 13. The CDR3 length is 17 residues. CDR3 in amino acids: CSVGRGRPLERTDTQYF. As DNA, the CDR3 is TGCAGCGTTGGTCGCGGGAGGCCCTTAGAACGCACAGATACGCAGTATTTT.

The chain links TRBV5-1 to TRBJ2-1; TRBD2 agrees at 8 bases. The CDR3 is 13 residues long. V trimming: 7 bases; J trimming: 3 bases; junction bases outside the gene matches: 3. Germline V gene lookup returns CDR1 SGHRS and CDR2 YFSETQ. Here the CDR3 DNA reads TGCGCCAGCTGCCGGGGGGGCTACAATGAGCAGTTCTTC. The encoded protein is CASCRGGYNEQFF.

The V and J genes are TRBV5-8 and TRBJ2-1; 8 bases fit TRBD2. Germline V CDR1 and CDR2: SGHTS, YDEGEE. J gave up 4 bases and V 5 bases, and 8 bases lay outside the gene matches. This CDR3 comprises 15 residues. The CDR3 coding sequence is TGTGCCAGCAGGCCTCTGGCGGGGGGTTACAATGAGCAGTTCTTC. Its translation: CASRPLAGGYNEQFF. Full variable domain (missing parts from reference TRBV5-8 and TRBJ2-1): EAGVTQSPTHLIKTRGQQATLRCSPISGHTSVYWYQQALGLGLQFLLWYDEGEERNRGNFPPRFSGRQFPNYSSELNVNALELEDSALYLCASRPLAGGYNEQFFGPGTRLTVL.